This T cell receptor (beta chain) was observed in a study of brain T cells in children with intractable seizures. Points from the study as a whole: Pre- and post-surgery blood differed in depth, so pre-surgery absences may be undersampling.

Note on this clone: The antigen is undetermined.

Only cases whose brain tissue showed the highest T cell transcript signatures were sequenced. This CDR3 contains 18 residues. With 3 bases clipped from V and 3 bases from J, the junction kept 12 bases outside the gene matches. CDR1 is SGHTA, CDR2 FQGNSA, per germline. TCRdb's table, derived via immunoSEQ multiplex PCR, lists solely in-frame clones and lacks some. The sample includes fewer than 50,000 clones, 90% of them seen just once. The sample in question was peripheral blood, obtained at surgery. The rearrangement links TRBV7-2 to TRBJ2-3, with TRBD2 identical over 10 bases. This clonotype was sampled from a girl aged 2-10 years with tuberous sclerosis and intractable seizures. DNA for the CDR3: TGTGCCAGCAGCTTTCCACGAGGGAGCGGGGGGGCAACAGATACGCAGTATTTT. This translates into CASSFPRGSGGATDTQYF.